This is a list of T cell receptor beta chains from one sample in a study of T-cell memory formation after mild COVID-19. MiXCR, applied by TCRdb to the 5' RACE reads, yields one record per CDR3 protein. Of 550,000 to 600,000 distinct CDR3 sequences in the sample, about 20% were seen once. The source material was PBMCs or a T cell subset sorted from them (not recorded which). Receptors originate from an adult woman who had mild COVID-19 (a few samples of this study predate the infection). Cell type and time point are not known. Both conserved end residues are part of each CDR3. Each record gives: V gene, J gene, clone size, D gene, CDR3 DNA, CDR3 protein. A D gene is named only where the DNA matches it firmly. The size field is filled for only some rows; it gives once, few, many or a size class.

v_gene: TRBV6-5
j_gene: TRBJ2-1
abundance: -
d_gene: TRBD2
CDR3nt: TGTGCCAGCAAGAAGAGCGGGAGGGCGAATGAGCAGTTCTTC
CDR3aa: CASKKSGRANEQFF

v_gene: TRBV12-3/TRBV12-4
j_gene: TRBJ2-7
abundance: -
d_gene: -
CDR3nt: TGTGCCAGCAGTTTACAACAGGCCGGGGCCGAGCAGTACTTC
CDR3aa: CASSLQQAGAEQYF

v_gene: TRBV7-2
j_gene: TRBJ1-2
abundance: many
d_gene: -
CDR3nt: TGTGCCAGCAGCACCTCAGTCCGCTATGGCTACACCTTC
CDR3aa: CASSTSVRYGYTF

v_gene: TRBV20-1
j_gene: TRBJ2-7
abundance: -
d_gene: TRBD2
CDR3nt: TGCAGTGCATCTAGCGGGAGGGTATCCGAGCAGTACTTC
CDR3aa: CSASSGRVSEQYF

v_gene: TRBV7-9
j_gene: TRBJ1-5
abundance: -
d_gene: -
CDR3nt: TGTGCCAGCAGCAGTCCCGGGGGGTTCAATCAGCCCCAGCATTTT
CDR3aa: CASSSPGGFNQPQHF

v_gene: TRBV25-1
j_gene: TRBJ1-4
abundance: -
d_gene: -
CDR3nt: TGTGCCAGCAGGATCAGCCAGAAACTGTTTTTT
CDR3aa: CASRISQKLFF

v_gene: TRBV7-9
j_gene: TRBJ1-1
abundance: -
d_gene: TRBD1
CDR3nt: TGTGCCAGCAGCCTAACCCACAGGGGCCCTATGGTGGACACTGAAGCTTTCTTT
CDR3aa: CASSLTHRGPMVDTEAFF

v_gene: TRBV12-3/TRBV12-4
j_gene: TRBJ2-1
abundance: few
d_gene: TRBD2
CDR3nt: TGTGCCAGCAGTTTACCCAGACTAGCGGATTCCAACAATGAGCAGTTCTTC
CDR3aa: CASSLPRLADSNNEQFF

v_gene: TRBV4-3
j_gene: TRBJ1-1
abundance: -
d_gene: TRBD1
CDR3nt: TGCGCCAGCAGCCAAGATAGGGGGACAGTCTACACTGAAGCTTTCTTT
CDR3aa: CASSQDRGTVYTEAFF

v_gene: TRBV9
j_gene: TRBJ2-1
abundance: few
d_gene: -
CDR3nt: TGTGCCAGCAGCGTAGCTAGTGGGGCAGCCAATGAGCAGTTCTTC
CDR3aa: CASSVASGAANEQFF